These 3 T cell receptor beta chains were sequenced from one sample in a study of Ad26.COV2.S vaccination and SARS-CoV-2 variants. Profiling relied on immunoSEQ multiplex PCR, and the TCRdb table lists in-frame clones only, not all of them. The sample records about 400,000 clones, approximately 86% being singletons. Treatment here: over 15 received Ad26.COV2.S at low or high dose, single or two shots; roughly five received placebo; per-sample allocation not given. The samples date from day 63 after the first vaccine or placebo injection. The sequences come from peripheral blood, collected in a trial of Ad26.COV2.S vaccine versus placebo. Source of these receptors: a person aged 18-65 years who received the Ad26.COV2.S COVID-19 vaccine or a placebo.

The rearrangement uses TRBV6-1 and TRBJ2-7; 7 nucleotides agree with TRBD1. Per germline, CDR1 MNHNS and CDR2 SASEGT. Germline trimming cut 4 bases from V and 1 base from J; bases unmatched to any gene: 10. The CDR3 has 16 amino acids. DNA of the CDR3: TGTGCCAGCAGTGCCGAACCGGGACAGTCTTCCTACGAGCAGTACTTC. Translation gives CASSAEPGQSSYEQYF.

This clone came up once. The gene calls are TRBV29-1 and TRBJ2-2; D not resolved. The CDR3 sequence is 13 residues long. The V gene's germline CDR1 is SQVTM and CDR2 ANQGSEA. Trimming took 5 bases from V and 4 from J, leaving 11 bases between them. In DNA, the CDR3 is TGCAGCGTTTCGGGTCGATTCACCGGGGAGCTGTTTTTT. Translating gives CSVSGRFTGELFF.

The chain uses TRBV5-5 and TRBJ2-7; D call uncertain. Deletions cut 0 bases from V and 3 bases from J, with 10 bases between. The CDR3 has 14 residues. The germline V gene has CDR1 SGHKS and CDR2 YYEKEE (reference sequence). Written as DNA, the CDR3 is TGTGCCAGCAGCTTGGGCCCAGAACTCTACGAGCAGTACTTC. Translated: CASSLGPELYEQYF.